Below are 30 T cell receptor beta chains sequenced from a single sample in a study of cytomegalovirus exposure and HLA in healthy donors. Primers for the PCR totalled 60 Vbeta and 13 Jbeta. Libraries were prepared by immunoSEQ multiplex PCR; TCRdb keeps only in-frame clonotypes and omits some of them. This sample has 200,000 or so clones; about 79% occur once, and the top ten carry 0.08% to 0.1%. Sequencing was carried out using PBMCs. These receptors all come from a boy between 2 and 10 years old in good health and CMV-seronegative.

CDR3 loop: CASTLRRYSEAFF. The CDR3 region has the DNA TGTGCCAGCACCCTTCGGAGGTACTCTGAAGCTTTCTTT. This chain joins TRBV14 and TRBJ1-1; D remains ambiguous. The CDR3 has 13 amino acids. V was trimmed by 7 bases and J by 6 bases, leaving 15 bases between them. Germline V CDR1 and CDR2: SGHDN, FVKESK.

This clone was counted between two and nine times. The chain is built from TRBV9 and TRBJ2-7; D not certain. CDR1 is SGDLS, CDR2 YYNGEE, per germline. The CDR3 has 14 amino acids. The V end lost 0 bases, the J end lost 2 bases, and 9 bases lay between the germline ends. As DNA, the CDR3 is TGTGCCAGCAGCGTAGGCAGTGCTGCCTACGAGCAGTACTTC. The encoded protein is CASSVGSAAYEQYF.

The chain is built from TRBV9 and TRBJ2-3, with 7 bases matching TRBD1. CDR1 and CDR2 (germline): SGDLS, YYNGEE. The CDR3 has 14 residues. Germline trimming cut 0 bases from V and 4 bases from J; bases unmatched to any gene: 2. CDR3 in amino acids: CASSVATGADTQYF. DNA of the CDR3: TGTGCCAGCAGCGTAGCTACAGGGGCAGATACGCAGTATTTT. Full variable domain (missing parts from reference TRBV9 and TRBJ2-3): DSGVTQTPKHLITATGQRVTLRCSPRSGDLSVYWYQQSLDQGLQFLIQYYNGEERAKGNILERFSAQQFPDLHSELNLSSLELGDSALYFCASSVATGADTQYFGPGTRLTVL.

The J gene is TRBJ2-4, the V gene TRBV11-2, with 8 bases lining up with TRBD2. The V gene end was trimmed by 2 bases and the J gene end by 7 bases; junction bases not matched to a gene: 10. The CDR3 sequence is 16 residues long. Germline lookup yields CDR1 SGHAT and CDR2 FQNNGV. In DNA form, the CDR3 reads TGTGCCAGCAGCTTATCGTCCGCGACGGGAGGGAACATTCAGTACTTC. This sequence encodes CASSLSSATGGNIQYF.

The rearrangement joins TRBV4-3 to TRBJ1-2, with a possible D match to TRBD1 (5 bases). V shed 1 base and J shed 6 bases, with 18 bases lying between them. Germline V CDR1 and CDR2: LGHNA, YSLEER. The CDR3 consists of 16 residues. CDR3 coding DNA: TGCGCCAGCAGCCAAGGGGTTCCGGCAGGGAGGAATGGCTACACCTTC. Translation: CASSQGVPAGRNGYTF.

The chain's CDR3 is CASSTGDVGEKLFF. As DNA, the CDR3 is TGTGCCAGCAGCACAGGGGATGTCGGTGAAAAACTGTTTTTT. The chain uses TRBV7-9 and TRBJ1-4; 7 bases align to TRBD1. The CDR3 extends over 14 amino acids. V was pared by 5 bases and J by 7 bases, with 7 bases of the junction left unmatched. Germline loops: CDR1 SEHNR, CDR2 FQNEAQ (reference sequence).

This clone was seen a handful of times. This chain uses TRBV11-1 with TRBJ2-7; TRBD1 agrees at 7 bases. This CDR3 is built from 14 residues. CDR1 is SGHAT and CDR2 is FQDESV in the germline V gene (reference sequence). The V and J ends lost 1 base and 2 bases, in that order; junction bases with no gene match: 2. The CDR3 region is CASSLDRGPYEQYF. In DNA form, the CDR3 reads TGTGCCAGCAGCTTAGACAGGGGCCCCTACGAGCAGTACTTC.

V is TRBV2 and J is TRBJ2-1; 12 nucleotides align to TRBD2. V lost 3 bases and J lost 0; bases outside the gene matches: 6. Germline loops: CDR1 SNHLY, CDR2 FYNNEI. This CDR3 spans 18 amino acids. The CDR3 coding sequence is TGTGCCAGCAGTGATACAACTAGCGGGGGGCCCTCCTACAATGAGCAGTTCTTC. Translation gives CASSDTTSGGPSYNEQFF.

The V gene is TRBV9, the J gene TRBJ2-7; possible D gene TRBD2, 5 bases. The CDR3 extends over 15 amino acids. Trimming shortened V by 4 bases and J by 2 bases, and 16 bases separated the two germline ends. Per germline, CDR1 SGDLS and CDR2 YYNGEE. The CDR3 region has the DNA TGTGCCAGCAGCCCTAACGGGATTTTTACCTACGAGCAGTACTTC. Translation gives CASSPNGIFTYEQYF.

This clone was counted once. V and J are TRBV4-1 and TRBJ2-7, with TRBD1 matching over 7 bases. Germline lookup yields CDR1 MGHRA and CDR2 YSYEKL. CDR3 length equals 16 residues. The ends lost 0 bases at V and 2 bases at J; junction bases unmatched: 7. As DNA, the CDR3 is TGCGCCAGCAGCCAAGACCATGGGACAGCCGCCTACGAGCAGTACTTC. Translating it yields CASSQDHGTAAYEQYF.

V and J are TRBV9 and TRBJ2-5; TRBD1 matches 8 bases. The DNA matches TRBJ2-7 better at its end, which makes the J call doubtful. This CDR3 spans 16 amino acids. Germline V gene sequence: CDR1 SGDLS, CDR2 YYNGEE. DNA for the CDR3: TGTGCCAGCAGCGTAGGTCAGGGGGCGTTCTCCTACGAGCAGTACTTC. Translating gives CASSVGQGAFSYEQYF.

The sample holds one count of this clone. This chain connects TRBV13 to TRBJ2-3; 7 bases are a match to TRBD2. Germline assignment: CDR1 PRHDT and CDR2 FYEKMQ (reference sequence). The CDR3 is made up of 17 amino acids. Losses at the gene ends were 5 bases for V and 0 bases for J; bases not matched to a gene: 11. CDR3 coding DNA: TGTGCCAGCAGCCCCGCGGTCGTTAGCGGGAGCACAGATACGCAGTATTTT. This gives the protein CASSPAVVSGSTDTQYF.

The chain couples TRBV6-7 to TRBJ2-4, with TRBD1 identical over 10 bases. TRBV6-7 counts as an open reading frame of uncertain function. Losses at the gene ends were 2 bases for V and 2 bases for J; bases not matched to a gene: 6. The CDR3 sequence is 17 residues long. The CDR3 nucleotides read TGTGCCAGCAGTTACCGACAGGGGGCAGGGTCCAAAAACATTCAGTACTTC. Its translation is CASSYRQGAGSKNIQYF.

The chain recombines TRBV4-1 with TRBJ2-1; 7 bases map to TRBD1. With V trimmed by 0 bases and J by 3 bases, 5 bases remained unmatched. Germline CDR1 reads MGHRA; CDR2 reads YSYEKL. This CDR3 spans 16 amino acids. CDR3 residues: CASSQDRTGNYNEQFF. The CDR3 DNA reads as TGCGCCAGCAGCCAAGATCGGACAGGTAACTACAATGAGCAGTTCTTC.

This chain uses TRBV7-2 with TRBJ2-7; TRBD2 aligns across 10 bases. In germline, CDR1 is SGHTA, CDR2 FQGNSA. V dropped 1 base and J dropped 2; count of bases not matched to a gene: 2. CDR3 length equals 15 residues. CDR3 protein: CASSLGSGGAYEQYF. The CDR3 coding sequence is TGTGCCAGCAGCTTAGGAAGCGGGGGGGCCTACGAGCAGTACTTC.

As regards this clone: The same CDR3 arises from other DNA sequences in this sample as well. The chain employs TRBV4-3 and TRBJ1-5; 9 bases are shared with TRBD1. This CDR3 has 15 amino acids. Germline V gene sequence: CDR1 LGHNA, CDR2 YSLEER. With 1 base clipped from V and 2 bases from J, the junction kept 0 bases outside the gene matches. The CDR3 loop reads CASSQGTGGNQPQHF. The DNA for the CDR3 is TGCGCCAGCAGCCAAGGGACAGGGGGCAATCAGCCCCAGCATTTT.

This clone was observed a few times. The same CDR3 can be traced to other DNA sequences in this sample. The chain uses TRBV9 and TRBJ2-3; TRBD2 matches 9 bases. CDR1 and CDR2 (germline): SGDLS, YYNGEE. CDR3 size: 15 residues. The J segment lost 2 bases and the V segment lost 2 bases, leaving 3 bases of the junction unmatched. The CDR3 region has the DNA TGTGCCAGCAGCGTTAGCGGGGGATCCACAGATACGCAGTATTTT. It is translated as CASSVSGGSTDTQYF.

The chain carries TRBV7-3 and TRBJ1-1; D is unresolved. Trimming removed 6 bases at V and 0 bases at J, with 8 bases between. The CDR3 consists of 13 residues. Germline CDR1 reads SGHTA; CDR2 reads FQGTGA. The CDR3: CASRLRMNTEAFF. CDR3 sequence (DNA): TGTGCCAGCAGACTAAGGATGAACACTGAAGCTTTCTTT.

The chain has TRBV12-5 and TRBJ1-1; D unclear. The CDR3 is 15 amino acids. Germline-derived CDR1 and CDR2 are LGHNT and FRNRAP. V gave up 0 bases and J gave up 1 base, with 9 bases separating them. CDR3 in DNA: TGTGCTAGTGGTTTGGTACTAGGCAGGAACACTGAAGCTTTCTTT. This codes for CASGLVLGRNTEAFF. Complete variable domain (other parts from reference TRBV12-5 and TRBJ1-1): DARVTQTPRHKVTEMGQEVTMRCQPILGHNTVFWYRQTMMQGLELLAYFRNRAPLDDSGMPKDRFSAEMPDATLATLKIQPSEPRDSAVYFCASGLVLGRNTEAFFGQGTRLTVV.

The chain is built from TRBV4-1 and TRBJ1-2, with 10 nucleotides matching TRBD1. The J segment lost 7 bases and the V segment lost 7 bases, leaving 9 bases of the junction unmatched. In germline, CDR1 is MGHRA, CDR2 YSYEKL. The CDR3 loop spans 14 amino acids. CDR3 sequence: CASTSPGTGAGYTF. The CDR3 DNA is TGCGCCAGCACCTCCCCGGGGACAGGGGCTGGCTACACCTTC.

This clone was detected once. The chain uses TRBV6-1 and TRBJ2-3; TRBD2 aligns across 12 bases. This CDR3 comprises 15 residues. Germline V gene data show CDR1 as MNHNS and CDR2 as SASEGT. J was trimmed by 4 bases and V by 7 bases; bases with no gene match: 6. CDR3 in DNA: TGTGCCAGCACCATACTAGCGGGGGGATCAGATACGCAGTATTTT. Translating it yields CASTILAGGSDTQYF.

Only a few counts were recorded for this clone. This CDR3 reads CASSREGGVYQETQYF. The CDR3 DNA sequence: TGTGCCAGCAGCAGAGAAGGGGGGGTGTACCAAGAGACCCAGTACTTC. The V call is TRBV5-4, the J call TRBJ2-5, with D possibly TRBD2 on 7 matching bases. The CDR3 loop spans 16 amino acids. Germline loops: CDR1 SGHNT, CDR2 YYREEE (reference sequence). V gave up 4 bases and J gave up 0 bases, with 16 bases separating them.

The V call is TRBV10-1, the J call TRBJ1-1; 7 bases align to TRBD1. The CDR3 runs 16 residues. Germline V CDR1 and CDR2: WNHNN, SYGVQD (reference sequence). The ends lost 3 bases at V and 5 bases at J; junction bases unmatched: 12. CDR3 region: CASSDRDRRSLTEAFF. The CDR3, as DNA: TGCGCCAGCAGTGATCGGGACAGAAGGTCCTTGACTGAAGCTTTCTTT.

This clone was recorded a few times. V gene TRBV5-1 combines with J gene TRBJ1-2; TRBD1 agrees at 7 bases. The germline CDR1 and CDR2 sequences are SGHRS and YFSETQ. The CDR3 length is 17 residues. V lost 0 bases to trimming and J lost 7 bases; unmatched junction nucleotides: 15. The CDR3 DNA follows: TGCGCCAGCAGCTTGGAGACGCGGATAGGGGGCGTCGGTGGCTACACCTTC. Its translation: CASSLETRIGGVGGYTF.

This clone appeared once. V is TRBV15 and J is TRBJ1-2; the D is unclear. The CDR3 runs 18 residues. The ends were cut back, 0 bases at V and 3 bases at J, with 20 bases in the middle. Per germline, CDR1 LNHNV and CDR2 YYDKDF (reference sequence). The CDR3 DNA reads as TGTGCCACCAGCAGAGATGGAGGGTTTCGGTACCTTGACTATGGCTACACCTTC. Translated: CATSRDGGFRYLDYGYTF.

This clone was seen only a few times. The V gene is TRBV19, the J gene TRBJ1-4, with D hard to call. The germline gives CDR1 LNHDA, CDR2 SQIVND (reference sequence). Deletions cut 7 bases from V and 3 bases from J, with 12 bases between. This CDR3 is 14 amino acids long. CDR3 sequence: CASTPGSSNEKLFF. CDR3 sequence (DNA): TGTGCCAGTACCCCGGGGAGCTCTAATGAAAAACTGTTTTTT.

The rearrangement uses TRBV6-5 and TRBJ1-2; D gene unclear. This CDR3 spans 13 amino acids. Per the germline V gene, CDR1 is MNHEY and CDR2 is SVGAGI. Trimming removed 6 bases from V and 2 bases from J, with 10 bases in between. The DNA for the CDR3 is TGTGCCAGCAGCCCGACGGAGAACTATGGCTACACCTTC. It specifies CASSPTENYGYTF.

V usage is TRBV12-5 and J usage is TRBJ2-3; D perhaps matches TRBD2 (6 bases). The CDR3 is made up of 14 amino acids. CDR1 is LGHNT, CDR2 FRNRAP, per germline. V was shortened by 1 base and J by 4 bases, with 9 bases between the two germline ends. For the CDR3, the DNA is TGTGCTAGTGGTTTGGGGACTAACTCAGATACGCAGTATTTT. This translates into CASGLGTNSDTQYF.

This sequence joins TRBV4-1 and TRBJ1-3, with D unclear. This CDR3 region has 15 residues. Germline values: CDR1 MGHRA, CDR2 YSYEKL. Trimming took 2 bases from V and 2 from J, leaving 10 bases between them. The CDR3 protein is CASSQPRRAGNTIYF. CDR3 DNA sequence: TGCGCCAGCAGCCAACCAAGGCGGGCTGGAAACACCATATATTTT.

This chain links TRBV7-9 with TRBJ2-2; no clear D gene. The V and J ends lost 11 bases and 3 bases respectively, with 16 bases between them. Germline V gene lookup returns CDR1 SEHNR and CDR2 FQNEAQ (reference sequence). This CDR3 has 14 amino acids. The CDR3 region has the DNA TGTGCCTCAGGCCGGAATTGGGACACCGGGGAGCTGTTTTTT. Protein product: CASGRNWDTGELFF.